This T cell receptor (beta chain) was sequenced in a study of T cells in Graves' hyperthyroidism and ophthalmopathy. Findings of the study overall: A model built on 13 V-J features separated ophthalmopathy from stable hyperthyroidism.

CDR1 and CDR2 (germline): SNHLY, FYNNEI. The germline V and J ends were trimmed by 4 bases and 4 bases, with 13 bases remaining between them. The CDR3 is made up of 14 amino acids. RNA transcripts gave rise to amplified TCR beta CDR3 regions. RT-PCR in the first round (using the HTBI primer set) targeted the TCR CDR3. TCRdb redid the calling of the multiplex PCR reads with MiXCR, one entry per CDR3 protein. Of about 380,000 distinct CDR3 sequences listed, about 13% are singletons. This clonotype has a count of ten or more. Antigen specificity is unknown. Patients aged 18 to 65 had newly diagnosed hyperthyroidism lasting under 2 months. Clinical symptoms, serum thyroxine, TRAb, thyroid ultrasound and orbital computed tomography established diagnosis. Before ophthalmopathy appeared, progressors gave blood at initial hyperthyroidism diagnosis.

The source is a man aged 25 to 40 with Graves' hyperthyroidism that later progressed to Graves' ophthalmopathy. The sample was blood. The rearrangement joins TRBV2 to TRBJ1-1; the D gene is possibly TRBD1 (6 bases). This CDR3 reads CASSGGAEGTEAFF. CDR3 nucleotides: TGTGCCAGCAGTGGGGGGGCAGAGGGCACTGAAGCTTTCTTT.